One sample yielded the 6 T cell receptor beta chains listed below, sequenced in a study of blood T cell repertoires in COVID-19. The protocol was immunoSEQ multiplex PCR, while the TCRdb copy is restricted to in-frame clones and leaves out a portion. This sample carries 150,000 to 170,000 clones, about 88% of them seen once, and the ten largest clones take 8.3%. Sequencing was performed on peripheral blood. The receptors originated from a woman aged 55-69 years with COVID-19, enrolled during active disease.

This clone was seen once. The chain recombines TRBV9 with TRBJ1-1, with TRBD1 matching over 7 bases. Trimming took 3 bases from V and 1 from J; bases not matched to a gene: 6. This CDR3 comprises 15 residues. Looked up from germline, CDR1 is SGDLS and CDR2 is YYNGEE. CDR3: CASSAEGARNTEAFF. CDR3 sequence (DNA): TGTGCCAGCAGCGCTGAGGGGGCGAGGAACACTGAAGCTTTCTTT.

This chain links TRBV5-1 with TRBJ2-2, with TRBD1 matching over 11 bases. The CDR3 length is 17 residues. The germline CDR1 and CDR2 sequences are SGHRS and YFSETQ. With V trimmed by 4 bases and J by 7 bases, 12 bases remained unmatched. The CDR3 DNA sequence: TGCGCCAGCAGCACCCGGGGACAGGGGGTGTCTGGCGGGGAGCTGTTTTTT. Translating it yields CASSTRGQGVSGGELFF.

The CDR3 DNA reads as TGTGCCAGCAGCTTCGACAGGGGGATAGACTACACCTTC. Protein sequence: CASSFDRGIDYTF. V gene TRBV7-9 combines with J gene TRBJ1-2; 9 bases agree with TRBD1. CDR3 length: 13 amino acids. The trim removed 3 bases at V and 10 bases at J, leaving 6 bases unmatched. CDR1 is SEHNR and CDR2 is FQNEAQ in the germline V gene (reference sequence).

The CDR3 is CASSLYLENSYEQYF. In nucleotides, the CDR3 is TGTGCCAGCAGTTTATATTTAGAAAACTCCTACGAGCAGTACTTC. This chain joins TRBV27 and TRBJ2-7, with D uncertain. The CDR3 sequence is 15 residues long. CDR1 MNHEY and CDR2 SMNVEV come from the germline V gene (reference sequence). The germline V and J ends were trimmed by 1 base and 0 bases, with 10 bases remaining between them.

The chain's CDR3 is CASSPSGTGYGYTF. Written as DNA, the CDR3 is TGTGCCAGCAGCCCTTCTGGGACAGGCTATGGCTACACCTTC. The chain has TRBV3-1 (or the pseudogene TRBV3-2) and TRBJ1-2; TRBD1 agrees at 8 bases. Trimming removed 4 bases from V and 4 bases from J; junction bases left unmatched: 5. Germline V gives CDR1 LGHDT, CDR2 YNNKEL (reference sequence). There are 14 residues in the CDR3.

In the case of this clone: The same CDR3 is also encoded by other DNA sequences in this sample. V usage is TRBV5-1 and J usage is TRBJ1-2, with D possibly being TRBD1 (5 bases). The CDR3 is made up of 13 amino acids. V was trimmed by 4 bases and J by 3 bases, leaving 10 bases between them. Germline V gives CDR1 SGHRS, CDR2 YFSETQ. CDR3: CASSPDSHYGYTF. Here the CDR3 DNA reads TGCGCCAGCAGCCCCGACAGCCACTATGGCTACACCTTC.